One TCR beta chain is described in this entry. Its target is not known. The CDR3 has 16 residues. Germline CDR1 DFQATT, CDR2 SNEGSKA (reference sequence). Trimming took 3 bases from V and 1 from J; bases not matched to a gene: 10. The entry originates in a study of post-analysis software for immune sequencing data. Overall study: The courses of disease that were included comprised relapsing-remitting, secondary progressive and progressive-relapsing multiple sclerosis.

General study findings and limits: Among about 5 TRBV segments more frequent in patients than controls were TRBV5-6, TRBV5-1 and TRBV20-1. Same-batch preparations were strongly co-clustered by F measure. Controls' normalized Chao1 diversity significantly exceeded that of multiple sclerosis patients.

Tagging with unique molecular identifiers was a feature of the TCR beta cDNA libraries. Input amounts of 1 to 10 million T cells were used. These gave around 500,000 cDNA molecules, so each molecule approximated one T cell. MiXCR, run by TCRdb on the PCR reads, gives a single entry per CDR3 protein. The data show hundreds of thousands of distinct CDR3 sequences, about 32% seen once. Specimen: blood. The sequence came from a girl aged 5-17 years with multiple sclerosis. The chain is built from TRBV20-1 and TRBJ2-7; the match to TRBD1 covers 9 bases. The CDR3 DNA is TGCAGTGCTAGGGACGCCGGACAGGGGCATTCCTACGAGCAGTACTTC. Translation gives CSARDAGQGHSYEQYF.